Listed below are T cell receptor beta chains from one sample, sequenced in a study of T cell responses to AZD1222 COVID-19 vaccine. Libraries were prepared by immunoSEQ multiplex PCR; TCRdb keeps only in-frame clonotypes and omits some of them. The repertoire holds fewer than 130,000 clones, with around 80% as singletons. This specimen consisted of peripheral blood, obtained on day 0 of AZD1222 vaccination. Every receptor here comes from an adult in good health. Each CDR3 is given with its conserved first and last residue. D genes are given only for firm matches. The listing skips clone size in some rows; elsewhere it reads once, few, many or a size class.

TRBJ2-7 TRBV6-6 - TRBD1 CASSYSRGGGQYF TGTGCCAGCAGTTACTCGCGAGGGGGCGGGCAGTACTTC
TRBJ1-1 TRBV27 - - CASSLIVGNTEAFF TGTGCCAGCAGTTTAATTGTGGGGAACACTGAAGCTTTCTTT
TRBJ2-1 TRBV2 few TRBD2 CASSASGMTYNEQFF TGTGCCAGCAGTGCGAGCGGGATGACCTACAATGAGCAGTTCTTC
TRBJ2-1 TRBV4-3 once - CASSLGQTGEQFF TGCGCCAGCAGCCTGGGCCAAACGGGTGAGCAGTTCTTC
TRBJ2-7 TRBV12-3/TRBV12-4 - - CASSLRYQGEQYF TGTGCCAGCAGTTTGAGGTATCAGGGCGAGCAGTACTTC
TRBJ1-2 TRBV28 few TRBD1 CASRKQGVNYGYTF TGTGCCAGCAGAAAACAGGGGGTAAACTATGGCTACACCTTC
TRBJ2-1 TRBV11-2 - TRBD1 CASSLVLRETGSRNEQFF TGTGCCAGCAGCTTAGTATTGCGTGAGACAGGGTCCCGGAATGAGCAGTTCTTC
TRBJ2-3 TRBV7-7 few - CASSPLQGIADTQYF TGTGCCAGCAGCCCTCTACAGGGTATTGCAGATACGCAGTATTTT
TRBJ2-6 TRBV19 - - CASKGPNHYSGANVLTF TGTGCCAGTAAGGGTCCCAACCACTACTCTGGGGCCAACGTCCTGACTTTC
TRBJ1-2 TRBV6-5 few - CASSYSKNYGYTF TGTGCCAGCAGTTACTCGAAAAACTATGGCTACACCTTC
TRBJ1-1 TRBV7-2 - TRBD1 CASSLGQGSAEAFF TGTGCCAGCAGCTTGGGACAGGGCTCGGCTGAAGCTTTCTTT
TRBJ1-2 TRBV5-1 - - CASSSRVTGNYGYTF TGCGCCAGCAGCTCTCGGGTCACAGGGAACTATGGCTACACCTTC
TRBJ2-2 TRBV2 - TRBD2 CASRGGRTTGELFF TGTGCCAGCAGGGGCGGGAGGACCACCGGGGAGCTGTTTTTT
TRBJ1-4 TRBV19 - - CASSIGGPGDEKLFF TGTGCCAGTAGTATAGGAGGGCCGGGGGATGAAAAACTGTTTTTT
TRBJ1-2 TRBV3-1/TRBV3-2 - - CASSRYNYGYTF TGTGCCAGCAGCCGGTATAACTATGGCTACACCTTC
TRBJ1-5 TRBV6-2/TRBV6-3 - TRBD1 CASSYTATGLTYSNQPQHF TGTGCCAGCAGTTACACCGCGACAGGGCTGACGTATAGCAATCAGCCCCAGCATTTT
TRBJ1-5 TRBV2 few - CASRAEGTSNQPQHF TGTGCCAGCAGGGCGGAGGGTACGAGCAATCAGCCCCAGCATTTT
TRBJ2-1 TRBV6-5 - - CASSYSPSNGEQFF TGTGCCAGCAGTTACTCCCCTAGCAATGGTGAGCAGTTCTTC
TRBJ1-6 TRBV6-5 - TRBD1 CASSYGGTGNNSPLHF TGTGCCAGCAGTTACGGCGGGACAGGGAATAATTCACCCCTCCACTTT
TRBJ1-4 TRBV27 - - CASSLFGRGANEKLFF TGTGCCAGCAGTTTATTTGGGCGGGGAGCTAATGAAAAACTGTTTTTT
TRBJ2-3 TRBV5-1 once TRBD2 CASSLGLLAGFEAQYF TGCGCCAGCAGCCTAGGTCTACTAGCGGGATTCGAGGCGCAGTATTTT
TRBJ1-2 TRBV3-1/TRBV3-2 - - CASSQGWGGPYGYTF TGTGCCAGCAGCCAAGGATGGGGTGGTCCTTATGGCTACACCTTC
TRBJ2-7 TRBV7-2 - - CASSRERDYEQYF TGTGCCAGCAGCAGGGAGAGGGACTACGAGCAGTACTTC
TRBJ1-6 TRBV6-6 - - CASSSRPNSPLHF TGTGCCAGCAGTTCCCGACCTAATTCACCCCTCCACTTT
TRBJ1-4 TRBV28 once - CASKKQGNGAEKLFF TGTGCCAGCAAGAAACAGGGAAATGGGGCGGAAAAACTGTTTTTT
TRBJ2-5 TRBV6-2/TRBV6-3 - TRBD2 CASSLGLAGIYQTQYF TGTGCCAGCAGCTTGGGACTAGCGGGAATATACCAGACCCAGTACTTC
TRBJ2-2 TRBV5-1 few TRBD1 CASSSQGVGAGELFF TGCGCCAGCAGCTCGCAGGGGGTGGGGGCCGGGGAGCTGTTTTTT
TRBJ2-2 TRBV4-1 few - CASSQVASTGELFF TGCGCCAGCAGCCAAGTGGCAAGTACCGGGGAGCTGTTTTTT
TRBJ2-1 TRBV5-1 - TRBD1 CASSLTGGNEQFF TGCGCCAGCAGCTTGACAGGGGGGAATGAGCAGTTCTTC
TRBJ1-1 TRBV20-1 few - CSASPVEAFF TGCAGTGCTAGTCCAGTTGAAGCTTTCTTT
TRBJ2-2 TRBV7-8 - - CASSPAGGELFF TGTGCCAGCAGCCCCGCCGGGGGGGAGCTGTTTTTT
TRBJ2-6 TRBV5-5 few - CASSLSFGANVLTF TGTGCCAGCAGCTTGAGTTTTGGGGCCAACGTCCTGACTTTC
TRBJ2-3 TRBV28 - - CASTSLSVDTQYF TGTGCCAGCACCTCACTCTCCGTGGATACGCAGTATTTT
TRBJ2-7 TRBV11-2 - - CASSSQGPGYEQYF TGTGCCAGCAGCTCCCAGGGTCCCGGGTACGAGCAGTACTTC
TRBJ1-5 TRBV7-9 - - CASSLEGFNQPQHF TGTGCCAGCAGCTTAGAGGGCTTTAATCAGCCCCAGCATTTT
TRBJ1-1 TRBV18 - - CASSPPATVNTEAFF TGTGCCAGCTCACCACCGGCTACAGTTAACACTGAAGCTTTCTTT
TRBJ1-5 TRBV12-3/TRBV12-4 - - CAPYQPQHF TGTGCCCCTTATCAGCCCCAGCATTTT
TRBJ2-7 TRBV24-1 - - CATSGGGAYEQYF TGTGCCACCAGCGGGGGTGGCGCCTACGAGCAGTACTTC
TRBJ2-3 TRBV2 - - CASRRDPSTDTQYF TGTGCCAGCAGACGGGACCCTAGCACAGATACGCAGTATTTT
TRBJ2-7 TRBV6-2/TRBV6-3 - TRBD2 CASSPTSGKNSEQYF TGTGCCAGCAGTCCGACTAGCGGGAAAAACAGCGAGCAGTACTTC
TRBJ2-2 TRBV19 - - CASRLYSYTGELFF TGTGCCAGTAGACTGTACAGCTACACCGGGGAGCTGTTTTTT
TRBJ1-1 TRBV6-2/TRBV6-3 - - CASSLFYAEAFF TGTGCCAGCAGTCTCTTCTACGCTGAAGCTTTCTTT
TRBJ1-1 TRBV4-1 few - CASSQGVITTEAFF TGCGCCAGCAGCCAAGGAGTAATTACTACTGAAGCTTTCTTT
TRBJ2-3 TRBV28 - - CASRPTATSTDTQYF TGTGCCAGCAGGCCGACGGCGACTAGCACAGATACGCAGTATTTT
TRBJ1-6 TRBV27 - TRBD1 CASRGQGVNYNSPLHF TGTGCCAGCAGGGGACAGGGGGTTAACTATAATTCACCCCTCCACTTT
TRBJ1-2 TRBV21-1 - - CASSRGRGDYGYTF TGTGCCAGCAGCAGGGGCAGGGGGGACTATGGCTACACCTTC
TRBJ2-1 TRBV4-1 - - CASSGVFGQFF TGCGCCAGCAGCGGGGTATTTGGGCAGTTCTTC
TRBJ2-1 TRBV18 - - CASSPSYSSYNEQFF TGTGCCAGCTCACCATCTTACAGCTCCTACAATGAGCAGTTCTTC
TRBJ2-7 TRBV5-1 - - CASSSLGQGEQYF TGCGCCAGCAGCAGCCTAGGCCAGGGCGAGCAGTACTTC
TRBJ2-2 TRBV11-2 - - CASSPGGHGGNTGELFF TGTGCCAGCAGCCCAGGGGGGCACGGGGGCAACACCGGGGAGCTGTTTTTT
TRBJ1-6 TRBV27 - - CASSSTANSPLHF TGTGCCAGCAGTTCTACAGCCAATTCACCCCTCCACTTT
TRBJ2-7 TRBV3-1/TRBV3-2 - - CASSELASYEQYF TGTGCCAGCAGCGAACTAGCCTCCTACGAGCAGTACTTC
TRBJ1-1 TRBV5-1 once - CASSRTQNTEAFF TGCGCCAGCAGCAGGACCCAGAACACTGAAGCTTTCTTT
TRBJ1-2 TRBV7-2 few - CASSLMGMSYGYTF TGTGCCAGCAGCTTGATGGGGATGTCTTATGGCTACACCTTC
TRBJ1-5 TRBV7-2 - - CASSLNGPGRNQPQHF TGTGCCAGCAGCTTAAACGGGCCAGGCCGGAACCAGCCCCAGCATTTT
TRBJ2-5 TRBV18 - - CASSVLQETQYF TGTGCCAGCTCAGTACTACAAGAGACCCAGTACTTC
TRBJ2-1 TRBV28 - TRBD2 CASSLYVAGSTYNEQFF TGTGCCAGCAGTTTATACGTAGCGGGATCGACCTACAATGAGCAGTTCTTC
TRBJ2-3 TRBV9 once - CASSVSLGTQYF TGTGCCAGCAGCGTAAGCCTGGGTACGCAGTATTTT
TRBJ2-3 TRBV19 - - CASSIGWSSGSTDTQYF TGTGCCAGTAGTATAGGCTGGAGTAGCGGAAGCACAGATACGCAGTATTTT
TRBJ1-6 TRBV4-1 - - CASSPGLYNSPLHF TGCGCCAGCAGCCCGGGACTTTATAATTCACCCCTCCACTTT